A selection of T cell receptor beta chains follows, all from one sample in a study of blood T cell repertoires in COVID-19. Profiled with immunoSEQ multiplex PCR; TCRdb holds only in-frame clones, not every one. This table holds over 200,000 clones, 89% found once. Sequenced input: peripheral blood. The receptors shown here come from a man between 60 and 75 years old who had recovered from COVID-19. Each CDR3 is given with its conserved first and last residue. The D gene is left open where the match is weak. Only some rows state a clone size, as once, few, many or a class for expanded clones.

d_call: NA
v_call: TRBV6-4
j_call: TRBJ1-5
clone_size: once
cdr3_nt: TGTGCCAGAACCCGGGTACAGGCCGCGATCGGCAATCAGCCCCAGCATTTT
cdr3_aa: CARTRVQAAIGNQPQHF

d_call: TRBD1
v_call: TRBV5-1
j_call: TRBJ2-1
clone_size: NA
cdr3_nt: TGCGCCAGCAGCTCGACAGGGGACAATGAGCAGTTCTTC
cdr3_aa: CASSSTGDNEQFF

d_call: TRBD1
v_call: TRBV30
j_call: TRBJ1-5
clone_size: NA
cdr3_nt: TGTGCCTGGAGTGTACAGGGGGCGGCTCAGCCCCAGCATTTT
cdr3_aa: CAWSVQGAAQPQHF

d_call: TRBD1
v_call: TRBV6-5
j_call: TRBJ2-7
clone_size: NA
cdr3_nt: TGTGCCAGCAGCTCCCCCCTCGGGACAGCCTACGAGCAGTACTTC
cdr3_aa: CASSSPLGTAYEQYF

d_call: NA
v_call: TRBV7-2
j_call: TRBJ2-7
clone_size: NA
cdr3_nt: TGTGCCAGCAGCTTAGTTCAGGGTGGGTACGAGCAGTACTTC
cdr3_aa: CASSLVQGGYEQYF

d_call: TRBD1
v_call: TRBV6-5
j_call: TRBJ2-1
clone_size: NA
cdr3_nt: TGTGCCAGCAGGCGACAGGGCGGCTCCTACAATGAGCAGTTCTTC
cdr3_aa: CASRRQGGSYNEQFF

d_call: TRBD1
v_call: TRBV3-1/TRBV3-2
j_call: TRBJ1-4
clone_size: NA
cdr3_nt: TGTGCCAGCAGCACCCCCAGGGGGATAGGGGAAAAACTGTTTTTT
cdr3_aa: CASSTPRGIGEKLFF

d_call: NA
v_call: TRBV28
j_call: TRBJ1-3
clone_size: NA
cdr3_nt: TGTGCCAGCAGTTCGGGGAGGGGAAACACCATATATTTT
cdr3_aa: CASSSGRGNTIYF

d_call: NA
v_call: TRBV15
j_call: TRBJ1-5
clone_size: NA
cdr3_nt: TGTGCCACCAGCAGAGATCTCAGGGCAGGGCGGGGAAATCAGCCCCAGCATTTT
cdr3_aa: CATSRDLRAGRGNQPQHF

d_call: TRBD1
v_call: TRBV6-5
j_call: TRBJ1-2
clone_size: once
cdr3_nt: TGTGCCAGCAGACCGGGACAGTCCTATGGCTACACCTTC
cdr3_aa: CASRPGQSYGYTF

d_call: TRBD1
v_call: TRBV27
j_call: TRBJ2-7
clone_size: NA
cdr3_nt: TGTGCCAGCAGCCTACAGGGGGCGATTTACGAGCAGTACTTC
cdr3_aa: CASSLQGAIYEQYF

d_call: NA
v_call: TRBV2
j_call: TRBJ2-4
clone_size: NA
cdr3_nt: TGTGCCAGCAGATTTACCGGGGGTTCTGCCAAAAACATTCAGTACTTC
cdr3_aa: CASRFTGGSAKNIQYF

d_call: NA
v_call: TRBV7-2
j_call: TRBJ2-3
clone_size: NA
cdr3_nt: TGTGCCAGCAGCTTAGTATCGGGACAAGATACGCAGTATTTT
cdr3_aa: CASSLVSGQDTQYF

d_call: NA
v_call: TRBV28
j_call: TRBJ1-1
clone_size: NA
cdr3_nt: TGTGCCAGCAAGACGGCCGGGTATGAAGCTTTCTTT
cdr3_aa: CASKTAGYEAFF

d_call: NA
v_call: TRBV7-6
j_call: TRBJ1-5
clone_size: NA
cdr3_nt: TGTGCCAGCAGCTTAGGGCAGGGGATCAATCAGCCCCAGCATTTT
cdr3_aa: CASSLGQGINQPQHF

d_call: NA
v_call: TRBV6-5
j_call: TRBJ2-3
clone_size: NA
cdr3_nt: TGTGCCAGCATCTCGTCAGATACGCAGTATTTT
cdr3_aa: CASISSDTQYF

d_call: NA
v_call: TRBV11-1
j_call: TRBJ2-5
clone_size: NA
cdr3_nt: TGTGCCAGCAGGGACCAGGGGTGGGGAAAGACCCAGTACTTC
cdr3_aa: CASRDQGWGKTQYF

d_call: TRBD1
v_call: TRBV27
j_call: TRBJ1-1
clone_size: NA
cdr3_nt: TGTGCCAGCAGTCGCCCAGGGGGGAACACTGAAGCTTTCTTT
cdr3_aa: CASSRPGGNTEAFF

d_call: TRBD2
v_call: TRBV28
j_call: TRBJ2-7
clone_size: NA
cdr3_nt: TGTGCCAGCAGTCACCCCCGGGGGGGCGAGTACGAGCAGTACTTC
cdr3_aa: CASSHPRGGEYEQYF

d_call: NA
v_call: TRBV2
j_call: TRBJ1-5
clone_size: NA
cdr3_nt: TGTGCCAGCAGTGAGGAGGGACTTAGCAATCAGCCCCAGCATTTT
cdr3_aa: CASSEEGLSNQPQHF

d_call: NA
v_call: TRBV6-5
j_call: TRBJ1-6
clone_size: NA
cdr3_nt: TGTGCCAGCCGGAGAGCAGGGGTCAATTCACCCCTCCACTTT
cdr3_aa: CASRRAGVNSPLHF

d_call: NA
v_call: TRBV3-1/TRBV3-2
j_call: TRBJ2-6
clone_size: NA
cdr3_nt: TGTGCCAGCAGCCTCAGTCTTTCGGGGGCCAACGTCCTGACTTTC
cdr3_aa: CASSLSLSGANVLTF

d_call: NA
v_call: TRBV5-6
j_call: TRBJ2-1
clone_size: NA
cdr3_nt: TGTGCCAGCAGCTTGGGACAGGGAGGCAATGAGCAGTTCTTC
cdr3_aa: CASSLGQGGNEQFF

d_call: NA
v_call: TRBV18
j_call: TRBJ2-7
clone_size: NA
cdr3_nt: TGTGCCAGCTCATCAGGCTCAGGTACCTACGAGCAGTACTTC
cdr3_aa: CASSSGSGTYEQYF

d_call: TRBD1
v_call: TRBV7-3
j_call: TRBJ1-2
clone_size: NA
cdr3_nt: TGTGCCAGCAGCCCGAGTGGGGACAGGGATACCTATGGCTACACCTTC
cdr3_aa: CASSPSGDRDTYGYTF

d_call: TRBD2
v_call: TRBV19
j_call: TRBJ2-1
clone_size: NA
cdr3_nt: TGTGCCAGTAGTATAGCCCTGAGGACTAGCGGGAGGTTCCGGGAGCAGTTCTTC
cdr3_aa: CASSIALRTSGRFREQFF

d_call: TRBD1
v_call: TRBV5-1
j_call: TRBJ2-7
clone_size: NA
cdr3_nt: TGCGCCAGCAGCTTGGTGGGCGGGCAGGGGGACTCCTACGAGCAGTACTTC
cdr3_aa: CASSLVGGQGDSYEQYF

d_call: NA
v_call: TRBV25-1
j_call: TRBJ1-2
clone_size: once
cdr3_nt: TGTGCCAGCAGCCCCCCGGGGAGCCTTGGCTACACCTTC
cdr3_aa: CASSPPGSLGYTF

d_call: NA
v_call: TRBV20-1
j_call: TRBJ2-2
clone_size: once
cdr3_nt: TGCAGTGCTAGTGTGGGCAGGGGTGCGAACACCGGGGAGCTGTTTTTT
cdr3_aa: CSASVGRGANTGELFF

d_call: NA
v_call: TRBV24-1
j_call: TRBJ1-2
clone_size: once
cdr3_nt: TGTGCCACCAGTGATCCAGGTCAGGGAAAATATGGCTACACCTTC
cdr3_aa: CATSDPGQGKYGYTF

d_call: TRBD2
v_call: TRBV27
j_call: TRBJ2-7
clone_size: NA
cdr3_nt: TGTGCCAGCAGTTTCCGACTAGCGGCGGTCCCCTACGAGCAGTACTTC
cdr3_aa: CASSFRLAAVPYEQYF

d_call: TRBD1
v_call: TRBV19
j_call: TRBJ1-5
clone_size: NA
cdr3_nt: TGTGCCAGTAGGACCTACAGGGGGGACAGCAATCAGCCCCAGCATTTT
cdr3_aa: CASRTYRGDSNQPQHF

d_call: TRBD2
v_call: TRBV7-2
j_call: TRBJ2-1
clone_size: NA
cdr3_nt: TGTGCCAGCAGCTTAGTTTTAGCGGGAGGTGGAGGTGAGCAGTTCTTC
cdr3_aa: CASSLVLAGGGGEQFF

d_call: TRBD1
v_call: TRBV18
j_call: TRBJ2-7
clone_size: once
cdr3_nt: TGTGCCAGCTCCGGCGATGTGACAGGGGTCTACGAGCAGTACTTC
cdr3_aa: CASSGDVTGVYEQYF

d_call: TRBD1
v_call: TRBV6-5
j_call: TRBJ2-5
clone_size: NA
cdr3_nt: TGTGCCAGCAGTTACCCCCCGGGACAGGCGATGGGGACCCAGTACTTC
cdr3_aa: CASSYPPGQAMGTQYF

d_call: TRBD1
v_call: TRBV19
j_call: TRBJ2-7
clone_size: once
cdr3_nt: TGTGCCAGTAGTATTAGTCCTGGACAGGGATCCTACGAGCAGTACTTC
cdr3_aa: CASSISPGQGSYEQYF

d_call: NA
v_call: TRBV5-5
j_call: TRBJ2-1
clone_size: NA
cdr3_nt: TGTGCCAGCAGCTTGGTCACAGGCCTTGGGAATGAGCAGTTCTTC
cdr3_aa: CASSLVTGLGNEQFF

d_call: NA
v_call: TRBV5-1
j_call: TRBJ1-2
clone_size: NA
cdr3_nt: TGCGCCAGCAGGTTAGACAGCGCGATTTATGGCTACACCTTC
cdr3_aa: CASRLDSAIYGYTF

d_call: NA
v_call: TRBV10-3
j_call: TRBJ2-1
clone_size: NA
cdr3_nt: TGTGCCATCAGTGGGCAGTACAATGAGCAGTTCTTC
cdr3_aa: CAISGQYNEQFF

d_call: TRBD2
v_call: TRBV5-1
j_call: TRBJ2-7
clone_size: NA
cdr3_nt: TGCGCCAGCAGGTCCGGGACTAGCGGGAACGAGCAGTACTTC
cdr3_aa: CASRSGTSGNEQYF

d_call: TRBD1
v_call: TRBV5-5
j_call: TRBJ2-7
clone_size: NA
cdr3_nt: TGTGCCAGCAGCCCCCGGACAGGAGACTACGAGCAGTACTTC
cdr3_aa: CASSPRTGDYEQYF

d_call: TRBD2
v_call: TRBV7-6
j_call: TRBJ2-7
clone_size: NA
cdr3_nt: TGTGCCAGCAGCTCAGGACTAGCGGGGGTGGTTAGCTCCTACGAGCAGTACTTC
cdr3_aa: CASSSGLAGVVSSYEQYF

d_call: TRBD2
v_call: TRBV7-3
j_call: TRBJ2-1
clone_size: NA
cdr3_nt: TGTGCCAGCAGCTCGGGACTAGATGTCGATGAGCAGTTCTTC
cdr3_aa: CASSSGLDVDEQFF

d_call: TRBD2
v_call: TRBV3-1/TRBV3-2
j_call: TRBJ2-5
clone_size: NA
cdr3_nt: TGTGCCAGCAGCAGCCGACTAGCTATTCAAGAGACCCAGTACTTC
cdr3_aa: CASSSRLAIQETQYF

d_call: NA
v_call: TRBV5-1
j_call: TRBJ1-6
clone_size: NA
cdr3_nt: TGCGCCAGCAGCGTTACAGGGAGCAATTCACCCCTCCACTTT
cdr3_aa: CASSVTGSNSPLHF

d_call: TRBD1
v_call: TRBV28
j_call: TRBJ1-5
clone_size: NA
cdr3_nt: TGTGCCAGCAGTTCAGGGGGCGAGGGCAATCAGCCCCAGCATTTT
cdr3_aa: CASSSGGEGNQPQHF

d_call: NA
v_call: TRBV5-6
j_call: TRBJ2-7
clone_size: NA
cdr3_nt: TGTGCCAGCAGCTCGTTGACAGGCACCATTTACTCCTACGAGCAGTACTTC
cdr3_aa: CASSSLTGTIYSYEQYF

d_call: NA
v_call: TRBV28
j_call: TRBJ2-6
clone_size: NA
cdr3_nt: TGTGCCAGCAGAGACAGGAACTCTGGGGCCAACGTCCTGACTTTC
cdr3_aa: CASRDRNSGANVLTF

d_call: NA
v_call: TRBV5-1
j_call: TRBJ2-7
clone_size: NA
cdr3_nt: TGCGCCAGCAGCCTTGGGGCAGGGGATAGCTACGAGCAGTACTTC
cdr3_aa: CASSLGAGDSYEQYF